This note documents a single TCR beta chain sequence. The data stem from a study of siplizumab effects on memory and regulatory T cells. Assays covered 10^5 or so TCR templates per sample. Clones were sequenced by immunoSEQ multiplex PCR, and TCRdb holds only the in-frame ones, with some missing. Of tens of thousands of clones listed, 80% to 90% are singletons. This CDR3 is built from 14 residues. Germline V gene lookup returns CDR1 SQVTM and CDR2 ANQGSEA. The V gene end was trimmed by 6 bases and the J gene end by 3 bases; junction bases not matched to a gene: 7. The source is a human donor in good health. Material for sequencing was naive CD4+ T cells sorted from blood. This chain connects TRBV29-1 to TRBJ2-3; TRBD2 matches at 9 bases. The CDR3 DNA sequence: TGCAGCGTCCCGGGACTAGCCTCGACAGATACGCAGTATTTT. This gives the protein CSVPGLASTDTQYF.